This section outlines one T cell receptor (beta chain) sequence together with its context. Antigen: not known. immunoSEQ v3.0 was run at survey level. TCRdb's copy holds only in-frame clones and misses some; the assay was immunoSEQ multiplex PCR. The sample records roughly 26,000 clones, 90% to 95% being singletons. None of the participants with HIV were treated outside the United States. The entry originates in a study of long-term antiretroviral therapy in people with HIV. V lost 5 bases to trimming and J lost 14 bases; unmatched junction nucleotides: 6. This CDR3 region has 12 residues. Looked up from germline, CDR1 is MNHEY and CDR2 is SVGAGI. General observations from the study: Repertoires from HIV showed CDR3 length ranges narrower than those of controls. Subsequent to ART, diversity was augmented yet persisted below that of transplant donor controls. Whichever time point was examined, clones expanded before ART dominated the repertoire.

The TCR originated in a woman in her forties or fifties with HIV. This sequence joins TRBV6-5 and TRBJ1-2; 12 nucleotides line up with TRBD1. Sequencing used unsorted PBMCs, obtained about 4.9 years after starting antiretroviral therapy. This chain's CDR3 is CASSPPGQGATF. As DNA, the CDR3 is TGTGCCAGCAGTCCCCCGGGACAGGGGGCGACCTTC.